The 12 T cell receptor beta chains reported below all come from one sample, sequenced in a study of CD4 T cells in lung cancer. At least 3 cm from the malignant lesion, non-adjacent lung tissue was taken from the same resection. Method: immunoSEQ multiplex PCR; TCRdb's copy keeps in-frame clones and lacks some. The table shows some 9,600 clones, with 50% to 75% occurring only once. The sequencing sample was made of normal lung tissue taken away from the tumor. These receptors all come from a man in his fifties or sixties with non-small cell lung cancer.

The CDR3 loop reads CASSYLAGYNEQFF. The CDR3 bases are TGTGCCAGCAGTTATTTAGCGGGGTACAATGAGCAGTTCTTC. The chain employs TRBV27 and TRBJ2-1, with TRBD2 matching over 8 bases. Germline-derived CDR1 and CDR2 are MNHEY and SMNVEV (reference sequence). V lost 4 bases and J lost 4; bases outside the gene matches: 3. The CDR3 runs 14 residues.

This clone counts as medium-sized (0.01 to 0.1%). This chain connects TRBV7-3 to TRBJ2-2; 9 bases fit TRBD1. Looked up from germline, CDR1 is SGHTA and CDR2 is FQGTGA. The CDR3 has 16 amino acids. Losses at the gene ends were 4 bases for V and 1 base for J; bases not matched to a gene: 4. The CDR3 here is CASSSLDRGNTGELFF. CDR3 DNA sequence: TGTGCCAGCAGCTCCCTGGACAGGGGGAACACCGGGGAGCTGTTTTTT.

V and J are TRBV14 and TRBJ1-2; D is unclear. The CDR3 sequence is 15 residues long. CDR1 and CDR2 (germline): SGHDN, FVKESK. Trimming removed 0 bases from V and 8 bases from J, with 16 bases in between. CDR3 protein: CASSQDRRTSRGYTF. The CDR3 bases are TGTGCCAGCAGCCAAGATAGGAGGACCTCTCGAGGCTACACCTTC.

The chain combines TRBV7-9 with TRBJ2-3; 10 positions agree with TRBD2. CDR3 length: 18 amino acids. V was clipped by 5 bases and J by 6 bases; unmatched bases: 17. Per germline, CDR1 SEHNR and CDR2 FQNEAQ (reference sequence). The CDR3 reads CASSLGGLLAGFVDTQYF. CDR3 sequence (DNA): TGTGCCAGCAGCCTCGGGGGGCTACTAGCGGGATTCGTGGATACGCAGTATTTT.

The rearrangement joins TRBV4-1 to TRBJ2-1; D ambiguous. Germline V gene lookup returns CDR1 MGHRA and CDR2 YSYEKL. The V end was cut by 2 bases, the J end by 0 bases, with 8 bases between. The CDR3 is made up of 15 amino acids. CDR3 in amino acids: CASSQSVSSYNEQFF. CDR3 in DNA: TGCGCCAGCAGCCAATCCGTTAGCTCCTACAATGAGCAGTTCTTC.

This clone has just a few counts. The chain uses TRBV7-9 and TRBJ2-6; 8 nucleotides match TRBD1. With V trimmed by 4 bases and J by 3 bases, 5 bases remained unmatched. The CDR3 length is 16 residues. Per the germline V gene, CDR1 is SEHNR and CDR2 is FQNEAQ (reference sequence). CDR3 coding DNA: TGTGCCAGCAGCTCCGCCGGGACAGGTGGGGCCAACGTCCTGACTTTC. Its translation: CASSSAGTGGANVLTF. Full variable domain (rest looked up from reference TRBV7-9 and TRBJ2-6): DTGVSQNPRHKITKRGQNVTFRCDPISEHNRLYWYRQTLGQGPEFLTYFQNEAQLEKSRLLSDRFSAERPKGSFSTLEIQRTEQGDSAMYLCASSSAGTGGANVLTFGAGSRLTVL.

This clone is large by share. CDR3 DNA sequence: TGTGCCAGCAGCCTAGGGACAGTGGTCAATCAGCCCCAGCATTTT. This gives the protein CASSLGTVVNQPQHF. The chain is built from TRBV7-8 and TRBJ1-5; 7 positions match TRBD1. The CDR3 extends over 15 amino acids. CDR1 is SGHVS, CDR2 FQNEAQ, per germline. Losses at the gene ends were 5 bases for V and 3 bases for J; bases not matched to a gene: 7.

The chain couples TRBV5-1 to TRBJ2-1; weak D call: TRBD2 (6 bases). Trimming took off 5 bases at V and 8 bases at J, with 17 bases between the two ends. The CDR3 is made up of 14 amino acids. CDR1 SGHRS and CDR2 YFSETQ come from the germline V gene. The CDR3 is CASSWGGGSDEQFF. The CDR3 DNA sequence: TGCGCCAGCAGTTGGGGTGGAGGGAGTGATGAGCAGTTCTTC.

This chain connects TRBV7-3 to TRBJ2-3, with TRBD2 identical over 13 bases. CDR3 length: 17 amino acids. V gave up 5 bases and J gave up 6 bases; unmatched junction bases: 11. CDR1 and CDR2 from the germline V gene are SGHTA and FQGTGA. The CDR3 DNA follows: TGTGCCAGCAGCCTCGGGACTAGCGGGACTGCCGGGGATACGCAGTATTTT. Translating it yields CASSLGTSGTAGDTQYF. The complete variable domain, with remaining parts taken from reference TRBV7-3 and TRBJ2-3, reads GAGVSQTPSNKVTEKGKYVELRCDPISGHTALYWYRQSLGQGPEFLIYFQGTGAADDSGLPNDRFFAVRPEGSVSTLKIQRTERGDSAVYLCASSLGTSGTAGDTQYFGPGTRLTVL.

This sequence joins TRBV28 and TRBJ2-1; D possibly corresponds to TRBD2 (7 bases). V dropped 5 bases and J dropped 7 bases, with 15 bases sitting between them. CDR1 is MDHEN and CDR2 is SYDVKM in the germline V gene. The CDR3 length is 14 residues. This CDR3 is CASSERGGPNEQFF. In DNA, the CDR3 is TGTGCCAGCAGTGAGAGGGGGGGCCCAAATGAGCAGTTCTTC.

In its sample, this clone was seen a few times. The chain has TRBV6-4 and TRBJ2-5; 13 bases are a match to TRBD2. There are 15 residues in the CDR3. The germline V gene encodes CDR1 MRHNA and CDR2 SNTAGT. With 5 bases clipped from V and 5 bases from J, the junction kept 5 bases outside the gene matches. Here the CDR3 reads CASSRTSGSTETQYF. For the CDR3, the DNA is TGTGCCAGCAGTCGGACTAGCGGGAGCACCGAGACCCAGTACTTC.

The chain employs TRBV30 and TRBJ2-2; D gene ambiguous. The CDR3 has 16 residues. Trimming left V 0 bases short and J 1 base short, with 12 bases between. The V gene's germline CDR1 is GTSNPN and CDR2 SVGIG (reference sequence). The CDR3 nucleotides are TGTGCCTGGAGTGTACAAGTCATTTTGAACACCGGGGAGCTGTTTTTT. This gives the protein CAWSVQVILNTGELFF.